Listed below are T cell receptor beta chains from one sample, sequenced in a study of blood T cell repertoires in COVID-19. The protocol was immunoSEQ multiplex PCR, while the TCRdb copy is restricted to in-frame clones and leaves out a portion. The data show about 210,000 clones, around 81% seen once. The source material was peripheral blood. These TCRs come from a human donor in a cohort sampled during active COVID-19. The CDR3 runs from the conserved cysteine through the conserved F or W.

J | V | CDR3
TRBJ1-2 | TRBV27 | CASSLQGPLNYGYTF
TRBJ1-2 | TRBV25-1 | CASSEYGGLHGYTF
TRBJ2-1 | TRBV9 | CASSVTSVSYNEQFF
TRBJ2-5 | TRBV24-1 | CATSPGQSQETQYF
TRBJ2-5 | TRBV23-1 | CASSPPGRRSETQYF
TRBJ1-5 | TRBV24-1 | CATSEGQGNNQPQHF
TRBJ1-1 | TRBV11-3 | CASSLGGDTEAFF
TRBJ2-3 | TRBV19 | CASRKTGSLSDTQYF
TRBJ2-1 | TRBV7-3 | CASSPNRISDEQFF
TRBJ2-5 | TRBV4-2 | CASSQERRAQYF
TRBJ1-6 | TRBV7-3 | CASSFTTGPNSPLHF
TRBJ1-1 | TRBV7-8 | CASSLQDRNTEAFF
TRBJ1-5 | TRBV12-3/TRBV12-4 | CASSLYSNQPQHF
TRBJ2-3 | TRBV5-1 | CASSLLGGGTDTQYF
TRBJ1-4 | TRBV10-1 | CASKRRRSTNEKLFF
TRBJ2-7 | TRBV28 | CASSPGTSGTYEQYF
TRBJ2-1 | TRBV7-2 | CASSPGPTGEGNEQFF
TRBJ1-1 | TRBV4-3 | CASSQDRGAVTEAFF
TRBJ2-5 | TRBV15 | CATSPNRDLQTQYF
TRBJ2-7 | TRBV28 | CASSGLAGGDHYEQYF
TRBJ2-3 | TRBV7-8 | CASSSRGGAVTDTQYF
TRBJ1-2 | TRBV19 | CASSIPRTRYGYTF
TRBJ2-7 | TRBV7-9 | CASSFSGSSSYEQYF
TRBJ1-4 | TRBV9 | CASSVRQAGEKLFF
TRBJ1-4 | TRBV11-2 | CASSLVGTGAEKLFF
TRBJ1-5 | TRBV28 | CASSPRGSNQPQHF
TRBJ1-1 | TRBV12-5 | CASGWGEGRTEAFF
TRBJ2-5 | TRBV24-1 | CATSDFPGWETQYF
TRBJ1-4 | TRBV25-1 | CASNPQSTGNEKLFF